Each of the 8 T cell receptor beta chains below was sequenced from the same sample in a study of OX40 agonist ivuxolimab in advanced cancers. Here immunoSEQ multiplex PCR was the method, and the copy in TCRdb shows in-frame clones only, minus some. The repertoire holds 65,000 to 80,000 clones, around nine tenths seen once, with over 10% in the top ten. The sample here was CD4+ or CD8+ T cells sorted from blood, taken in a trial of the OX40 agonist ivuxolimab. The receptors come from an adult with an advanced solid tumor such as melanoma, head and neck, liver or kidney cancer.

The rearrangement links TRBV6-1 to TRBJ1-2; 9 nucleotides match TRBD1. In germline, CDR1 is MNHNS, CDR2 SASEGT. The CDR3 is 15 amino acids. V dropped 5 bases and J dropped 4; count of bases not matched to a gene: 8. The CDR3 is CASSSRDREPYGYTF. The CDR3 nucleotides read TGTGCCAGCAGTTCCCGGGACAGGGAGCCCTATGGCTACACCTTC.

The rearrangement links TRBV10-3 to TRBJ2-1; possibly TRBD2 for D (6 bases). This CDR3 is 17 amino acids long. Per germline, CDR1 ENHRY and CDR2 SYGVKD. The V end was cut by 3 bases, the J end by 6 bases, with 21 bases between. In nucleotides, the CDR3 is TGTGCCATCAGTGACCAACTGGACTATGCTAAAGCCAATGAGCAGTTCTTC. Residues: CAISDQLDYAKANEQFF.

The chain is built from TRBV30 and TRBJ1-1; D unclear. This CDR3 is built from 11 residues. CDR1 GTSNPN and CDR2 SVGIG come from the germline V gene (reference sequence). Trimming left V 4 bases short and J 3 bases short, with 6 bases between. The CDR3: CAWTGDTEAFF. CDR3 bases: TGTGCCTGGACCGGGGACACTGAAGCTTTCTTT.

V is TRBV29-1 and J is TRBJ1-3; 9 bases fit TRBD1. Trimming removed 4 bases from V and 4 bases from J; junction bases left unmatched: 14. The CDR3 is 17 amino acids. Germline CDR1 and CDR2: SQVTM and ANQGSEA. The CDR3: CSVAVLGQGRRGNTIYF. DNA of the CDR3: TGCAGCGTTGCGGTGCTGGGACAGGGACGACGGGGAAACACCATATATTTT.

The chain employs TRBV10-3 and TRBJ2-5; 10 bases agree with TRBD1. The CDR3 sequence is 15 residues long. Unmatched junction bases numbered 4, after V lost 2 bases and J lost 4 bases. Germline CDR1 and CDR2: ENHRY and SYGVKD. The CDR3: CAISEGTGDRETQYF. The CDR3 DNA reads TGTGCCATCAGTGAGGGGACAGGGGATCGAGAGACCCAGTACTTC.

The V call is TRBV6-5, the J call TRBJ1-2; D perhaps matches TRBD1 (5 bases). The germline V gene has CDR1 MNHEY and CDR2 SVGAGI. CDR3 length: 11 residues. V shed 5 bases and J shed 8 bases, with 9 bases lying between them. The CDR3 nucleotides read TGTGCCAGCAGTCCAGGGTGGGGCTACACCTTC. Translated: CASSPGWGYTF.

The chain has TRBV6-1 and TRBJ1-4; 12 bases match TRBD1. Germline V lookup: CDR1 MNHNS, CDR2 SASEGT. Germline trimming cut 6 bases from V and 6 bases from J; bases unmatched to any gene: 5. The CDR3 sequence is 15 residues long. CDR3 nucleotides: TGTGCCAGCAGAGGGACAGGGGGCGAGGATGAAAAACTGTTTTTT. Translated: CASRGTGGEDEKLFF.

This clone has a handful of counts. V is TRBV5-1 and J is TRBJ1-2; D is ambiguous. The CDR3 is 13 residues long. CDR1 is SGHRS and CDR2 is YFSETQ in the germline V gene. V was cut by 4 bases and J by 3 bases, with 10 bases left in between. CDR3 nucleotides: TGCGCCAGCAGCCGTTCAGCGGACTATGGCTACACCTTC. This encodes CASSRSADYGYTF. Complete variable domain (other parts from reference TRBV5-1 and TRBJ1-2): KAGVTQTPRYLIKTRGQQVTLSCSPISGHRSVSWYQQTPGQGLQFLFEYFSETQRNKGNFPGRFSGRQFSNSRSEMNVSTLELGDSALYLCASSRSADYGYTFGSGTRLTVV.